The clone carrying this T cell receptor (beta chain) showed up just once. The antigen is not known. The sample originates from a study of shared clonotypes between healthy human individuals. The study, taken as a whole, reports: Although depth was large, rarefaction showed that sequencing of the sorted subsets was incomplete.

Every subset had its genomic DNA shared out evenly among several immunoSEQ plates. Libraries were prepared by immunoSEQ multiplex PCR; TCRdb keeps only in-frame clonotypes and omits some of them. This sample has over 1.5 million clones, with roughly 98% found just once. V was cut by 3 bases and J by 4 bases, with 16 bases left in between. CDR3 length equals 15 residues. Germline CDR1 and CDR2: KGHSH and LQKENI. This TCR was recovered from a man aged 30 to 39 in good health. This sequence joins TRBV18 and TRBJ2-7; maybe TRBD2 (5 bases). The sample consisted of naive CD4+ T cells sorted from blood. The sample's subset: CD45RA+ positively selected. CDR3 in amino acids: CASSPLEGSRYEQYF. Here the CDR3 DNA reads TGTGCCAGCTCACCTCTAGAGGGAAGTCGATACGAGCAGTACTTC.